One sample yielded the 23 T cell receptor beta chains listed below, sequenced in a study of T-cell memory formation after mild COVID-19. TCRdb analysed the 5' RACE reads with MiXCR anew, one entry per CDR3 protein. The repertoire has 140,000 to 150,000 distinct CDR3 sequences, approximately 6% of them found once; the top ten carry around 1.9%. The source material was PBMCs or a T cell subset sorted from them (not recorded which). The receptors originated from an adult woman who had mild COVID-19 (a few samples of this study predate the infection). Cell type and time point are not known.

This clonotype has at least ten counts. The genes are TRBV3-1 and TRBJ2-1, with TRBD2 matching over 11 bases. The CDR3 has 15 amino acids. V lost 3 bases to trimming and J lost 5 bases; unmatched junction nucleotides: 3. The germline gives CDR1 LGHDT, CDR2 YNNKEL (reference sequence). The chain's CDR3 is CASSHSGGAHNEQFF. The CDR3 bases are TGTGCCAGCAGCCATAGCGGGGGGGCCCACAATGAGCAGTTCTTC.

Concerning this clonotype itself: Since a much larger clone is just one base distant, this may be a read error. This chain links TRBV3-1 with TRBJ2-7; D is undetermined. The CDR3 length is 13 residues. V was clipped by 0 bases and J by 3 bases, with 6 bases between them. The germline V gene encodes CDR1 LGHDT and CDR2 YNNKEL (reference sequence). Here the CDR3 reads CASSQDRVYEQYF. CDR3 DNA sequence: TGTGCCAGCAGCCAAGATCGGGTCTACGAGCAGTACTTC.

The V and J genes are TRBV18 and TRBJ1-1; a possible D gene is TRBD1 (5 bases). The CDR3 spans 16 residues. Germline CDR1 is KGHSH and CDR2 is LQKENI. V was cut by 3 bases and J by 5 bases, with 19 bases left in between. CDR3 in DNA: TGTGCCAGCTCACCGACAGCCGGGTGGGGAAGTACTGAAGCTTTCTTT. This sequence encodes CASSPTAGWGSTEAFF.

The V gene is TRBV20-1, the J gene TRBJ2-3; no firm D call. Germline-derived CDR1 and CDR2 are DFQATT and SNEGSKA (reference sequence). The CDR3 has 13 amino acids. V was shortened by 3 bases and J by 0 bases, with 7 bases between the two germline ends. Written as DNA, the CDR3 is TGCAGTGCTAGGGGCAGGAGCACAGATACGCAGTATTTT. Translating gives CSARGRSTDTQYF.

The chain combines TRBV9 with TRBJ2-1, with D possibly TRBD2 on 6 matching bases. The CDR3 sequence is 14 residues long. From germline, CDR1 is SGDLS and CDR2 YYNGEE. The V end lost 0 bases, the J end lost 7 bases, and 11 bases lay between the germline ends. The CDR3: CASSVGGTLNEQFF. CDR3 sequence (DNA): TGTGCCAGCAGCGTAGGGGGGACTTTGAATGAGCAGTTCTTC.

This clonotype was counted many times. This chain links TRBV27 with TRBJ2-7; D possibly uses TRBD1 or TRBD2 (5 bases each). The germline V gene has CDR1 MNHEY and CDR2 SMNVEV (reference sequence). There are 15 residues in the CDR3. V lost 6 bases, J lost 3 bases, and 18 bases lay in between. In nucleotides, the CDR3 is TGTGCCAGCAGACCCCGGGACGGCGTAGGCTACGAGCAGTACTTC. Residues: CASRPRDGVGYEQYF.

This clonotype showed up many times. The chain has TRBV20-1 and TRBJ2-3; 12 nucleotides align to TRBD2. This CDR3 is built from 16 residues. The V and J ends lost 6 bases and 0 bases, in that order; junction bases with no gene match: 7. Looked up from germline, CDR1 is DFQATT and CDR2 is SNEGSKA (reference sequence). CDR3 coding DNA: TGCAGTGCGGCCGGACTAGCGGGAACTAGCACAGATACGCAGTATTTT. The encoded protein is CSAAGLAGTSTDTQYF.

Many counts were recorded for this clonotype. The chain combines TRBV5-8 with TRBJ1-1; D gene uncertain. The V gene lost 0 bases and the J gene lost 0 bases, with 9 bases spanning the gap. The germline CDR1 and CDR2 sequences are SGHTS and YDEGEE. The CDR3 sequence is 15 residues long. CDR3 protein: CASSLERWMNTEAFF. The CDR3 DNA reads TGTGCCAGCAGCTTGGAGCGGTGGATGAACACTGAAGCTTTCTTT.

At least ten counts were recorded for this clonotype. This chain joins TRBV27 and TRBJ1-6, with no clear D. The CDR3 runs 13 residues. Germline V gene data show CDR1 as MNHEY and CDR2 as SMNVEV (reference sequence). Trimming pared 6 bases from V and 5 bases from J, leaving 8 bases between. CDR3 sequence reads: CASRRTNNSPLHF. As DNA, the CDR3 is TGTGCCAGCAGGCGGACTAATAATTCACCCCTCCACTTT.

This clonotype showed up just a few times. V and J are TRBV5-1 and TRBJ1-2; D remains unclear. The V end was cut by 0 bases, the J end by 1 base, with 4 bases between. The CDR3 covers 13 residues. Germline V gene sequence: CDR1 SGHRS, CDR2 YFSETQ. The CDR3, as DNA: TGCGCCAGCAGCTTGGGCAGTAACTATGGCTACACCTTC. Translated: CASSLGSNYGYTF.

This clonotype appeared many times. The rearrangement links TRBV9 to TRBJ1-1, with 7 bases that match TRBD1. Germline V gene lookup returns CDR1 SGDLS and CDR2 YYNGEE. This CDR3 is 16 amino acids long. The V segment lost 4 bases and the J segment 0 bases; nucleotides outside the gene matches: 9. Here the CDR3 DNA reads TGTGCCAGCAGCCCCGGGGCAGGGGGGATGAACACTGAAGCTTTCTTT. Protein product: CASSPGAGGMNTEAFF. Using reference TRBV9 and TRBJ1-1 for the parts outside the CDR3, the full variable domain is DSGVTQTPKHLITATGQRVTLRCSPRSGDLSVYWYQQSLDQGLQFLIQYYNGEERAKGNILERFSAQQFPDLHSELNLSSLELGDSALYFCASSPGAGGMNTEAFFGQGTRLTVV.

This clonotype was recorded at least ten times. V and J are TRBV5-1 and TRBJ1-1; D is possibly TRBD1 (5 bases). The length of the CDR3 is 15 residues. V lost 0 bases and J lost 1, with 10 bases in between. Germline CDR1 and CDR2: SGHRS and YFSETQ. CDR3 DNA sequence: TGCGCCAGCAGCTTGGCCGGGGACGGGAACACTGAAGCTTTCTTT. It codes for CASSLAGDGNTEAFF.

This clonotype showed up many times. This chain connects TRBV5-1 to TRBJ1-2; D unresolved. Looked up from germline, CDR1 is SGHRS and CDR2 is YFSETQ. The CDR3 runs 14 residues. The V and J ends lost 0 bases and 0 bases respectively, with 6 bases between them. The CDR3 DNA is TGCGCCAGCAGCTTGGACAGAGCTAACTATGGCTACACCTTC. Encoded protein: CASSLDRANYGYTF.

This clonotype was counted between two and nine times. The chain combines TRBV24-1 with TRBJ2-3, with 9 bases that match TRBD1. This CDR3 comprises 16 residues. V was pared by 4 bases and J by 4 bases, with 8 bases of the junction left unmatched. In germline, CDR1 is KGHDR, CDR2 SFDVKD. CDR3 nucleotide sequence: TGTGCCACCAGTGACCCGGGACAGGGACTTGCAGATACGCAGTATTTT. This codes for CATSDPGQGLADTQYF.

This clonotype has ten or more counts. V gene TRBV15 combines with J gene TRBJ2-6, with D possibly matching TRBD1 (5 bases). V shed 0 bases and J shed 8 bases, with 8 bases lying between them. The CDR3 totals 14 residues. Germline CDR1 reads LNHNV; CDR2 reads YYDKDF (reference sequence). The CDR3 sequence: CATSRDWGPNVLTF. In DNA form, the CDR3 reads TGTGCCACCAGCAGAGATTGGGGCCCCAACGTCCTGACTTTC.

This clonotype was found many times. The chain is built from TRBV7-3 and TRBJ2-1; TRBD2 agrees at 8 bases. V dropped 8 bases and J dropped 2; count of bases not matched to a gene: 8. This CDR3 spans 15 amino acids. Germline V lookup: CDR1 SGHTA, CDR2 FQGTGA. The CDR3 reads CASAPLSGTYNEQFF. The CDR3 DNA sequence: TGTGCCAGCGCCCCGCTTAGCGGGACCTACAATGAGCAGTTCTTC.

The chain carries TRBV20-1 and TRBJ2-1, with 9 bases identical to TRBD2. V lost 5 bases, J lost 10 bases, and 12 bases stayed unmatched. In germline, CDR1 is DFQATT, CDR2 SNEGSKA (reference sequence). This CDR3 spans 14 amino acids. The CDR3 loop reads CSAFPLAGEAEQFF. The CDR3 DNA reads TGCAGTGCTTTTCCTTTAGCGGGAGAAGCGGAGCAGTTCTTC.

The table lists this clonotype with many counts. The chain carries TRBV29-1 and TRBJ2-3, with a weak D call TRBD1 (8 bases). There are 16 residues in the CDR3. Germline values: CDR1 SQVTM, CDR2 ANQGSEA. Trimming left V 7 bases short and J 4 bases short, with 24 bases between. CDR3 in DNA: TGCAGCGCTATGGACAGGGTATCGGGAGGCGCAGATACGCAGTATTTT. Translated: CSAMDRVSGGADTQYF.

The rearrangement joins TRBV9 to TRBJ2-1; 9 nucleotides agree with TRBD1. Germline V gene data show CDR1 as SGDLS and CDR2 as YYNGEE. The CDR3 has 15 amino acids. The V segment lost 3 bases and the J segment 2 bases; nucleotides outside the gene matches: 3. CDR3 in DNA: TGTGCCAGCAGCGCGGACAGGGGCGCCTACAATGAGCAGTTCTTC. It translates to CASSADRGAYNEQFF.

The V and J genes are TRBV12-5 and TRBJ1-1, with no clear D. V lost 3 bases to trimming and J lost 0 bases, with 8 bases between them. The CDR3 has 14 residues. CDR1 is LGHNT, CDR2 FRNRAP, per germline. Here the CDR3 DNA reads TGTGCTAGTGGTTTTATGGTCGTGAACACTGAAGCTTTCTTT. It encodes CASGFMVVNTEAFF.

Note on this clonotype: A much larger clone differs from this one at a single base, so this may be a read error. The V and J genes are TRBV5-6 and TRBJ1-2; 7 bases are a match to TRBD1. Germline CDR1 is SGHDT and CDR2 is YYEEEE. The CDR3 is 13 residues long. CDR3: CASSRTGAYGHTF. DNA for the CDR3: TGTGCCAGCAGCCGAACAGGGGCCTATGGCCACACCTTC.

This clonotype has a count of ten or more. The genes are TRBV20-1 and TRBJ1-2, with 10 bases that match TRBD1. Trimming took 1 base from V and 4 from J; bases not matched to a gene: 3. Germline V gene sequence: CDR1 DFQATT, CDR2 SNEGSKA (reference sequence). CDR3 length equals 14 residues. Here the CDR3 reads CSARGQGAIYGYTF. The CDR3 bases are TGCAGTGCTAGAGGACAGGGGGCAATCTATGGCTACACCTTC.

This clonotype appeared many times. For the CDR3, the DNA is TGTGCCAGCCGATCGACAGGGGCAAGCACTGAAGCTTTCTTT. Residues: CASRSTGASTEAFF. The V gene is TRBV12-3 or TRBV12-4, the J gene TRBJ1-1; 8 nucleotides line up with TRBD1. Trimming removed 8 bases from V and 4 bases from J; junction bases left unmatched: 9. CDR3 size: 14 residues.